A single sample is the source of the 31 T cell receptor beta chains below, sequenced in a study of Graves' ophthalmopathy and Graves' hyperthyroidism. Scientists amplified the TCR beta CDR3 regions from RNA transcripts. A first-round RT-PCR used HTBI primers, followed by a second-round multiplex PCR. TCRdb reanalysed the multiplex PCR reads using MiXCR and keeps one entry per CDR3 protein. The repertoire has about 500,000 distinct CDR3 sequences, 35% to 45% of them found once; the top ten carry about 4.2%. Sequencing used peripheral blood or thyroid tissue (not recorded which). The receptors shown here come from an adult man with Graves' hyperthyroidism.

CDR3 sequence (DNA): TGTGCCAGCAGCAAGATGGGACGTGGGAACACTGAAGCTTTCTTT. It encodes CASSKMGRGNTEAFF. The J gene is TRBJ1-1, the V gene TRBV12-3 or TRBV12-4; tentatively, D is TRBD1 (5 bases). V was shortened by 6 bases and J by 1 base, with 15 bases between the two germline ends. This CDR3 is 15 amino acids long.

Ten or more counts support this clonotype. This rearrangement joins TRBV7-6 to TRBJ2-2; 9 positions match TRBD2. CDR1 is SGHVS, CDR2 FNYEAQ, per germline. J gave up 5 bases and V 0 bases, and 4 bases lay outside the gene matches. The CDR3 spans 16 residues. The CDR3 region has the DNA TGTGCCAGCAGCTTAGCACCTAGCGGGGATACCGGGGAGCTGTTTTTT. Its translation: CASSLAPSGDTGELFF.

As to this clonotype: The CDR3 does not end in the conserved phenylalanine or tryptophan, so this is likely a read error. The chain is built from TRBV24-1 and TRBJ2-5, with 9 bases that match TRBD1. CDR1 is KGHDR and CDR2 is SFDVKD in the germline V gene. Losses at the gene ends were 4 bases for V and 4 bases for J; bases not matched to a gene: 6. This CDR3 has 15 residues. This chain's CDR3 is CATSDSDRGGETQYL. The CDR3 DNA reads TGTGCCACCAGTGACTCGGACAGGGGTGGAGAGACCCAGTACCTC.

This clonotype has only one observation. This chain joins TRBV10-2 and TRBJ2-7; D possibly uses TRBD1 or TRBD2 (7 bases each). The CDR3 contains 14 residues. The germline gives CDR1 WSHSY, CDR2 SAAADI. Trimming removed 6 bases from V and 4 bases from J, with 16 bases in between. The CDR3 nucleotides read TGCGCCAGCAGGACAGGGACTATCGGGTACGAGCAGTACTTC. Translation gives CASRTGTIGYEQYF.

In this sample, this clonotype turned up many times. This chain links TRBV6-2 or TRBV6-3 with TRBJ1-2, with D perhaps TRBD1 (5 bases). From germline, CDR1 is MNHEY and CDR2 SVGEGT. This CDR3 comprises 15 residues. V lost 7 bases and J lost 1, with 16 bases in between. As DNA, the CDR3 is TGTGCCAGCACCCCTTCGGGACTGAGTAACTATGGCTACACCTTC. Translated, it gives CASTPSGLSNYGYTF.

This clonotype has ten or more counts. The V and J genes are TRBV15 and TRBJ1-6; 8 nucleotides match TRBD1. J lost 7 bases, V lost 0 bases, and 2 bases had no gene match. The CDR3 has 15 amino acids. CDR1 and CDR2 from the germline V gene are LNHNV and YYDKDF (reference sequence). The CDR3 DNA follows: TGTGCCACCAGCAGAGATAGGACAGGGAATTCACCCCTCCACTTT. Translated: CATSRDRTGNSPLHF. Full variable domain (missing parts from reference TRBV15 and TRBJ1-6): DAMVIQNPRYQVTQFGKPVTLSCSQTLNHNVMYWYQQKSSQAPKLLFHYYDKDFNNEADTPDNFQSRRPNTSFCFLDIRSPGLGDTAMYLCATSRDRTGNSPLHFGNGTRLTVT.

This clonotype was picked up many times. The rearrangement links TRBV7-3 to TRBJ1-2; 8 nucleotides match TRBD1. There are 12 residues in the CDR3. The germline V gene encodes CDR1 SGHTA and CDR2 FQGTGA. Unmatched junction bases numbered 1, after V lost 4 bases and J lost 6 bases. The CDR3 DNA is TGTGCCAGCAGCTCAGGGGGCGATGGCTACACCTTC. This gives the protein CASSSGGDGYTF.

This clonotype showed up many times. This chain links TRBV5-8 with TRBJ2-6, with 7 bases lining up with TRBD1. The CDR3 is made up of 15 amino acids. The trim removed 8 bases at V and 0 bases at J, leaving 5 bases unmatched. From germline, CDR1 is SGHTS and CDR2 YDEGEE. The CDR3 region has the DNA TGTGCCAGTACAGGGGCCCGCTCTGGGGCCAACGTCCTGACTTTC. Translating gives CASTGARSGANVLTF.

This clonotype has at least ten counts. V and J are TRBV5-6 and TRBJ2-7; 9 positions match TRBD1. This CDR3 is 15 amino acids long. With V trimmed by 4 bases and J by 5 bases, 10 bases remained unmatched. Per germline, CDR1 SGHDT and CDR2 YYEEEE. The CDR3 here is CASSRNRGLGDEQYF. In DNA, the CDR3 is TGTGCCAGCAGCAGGAACAGGGGGCTTGGCGACGAGCAGTACTTC. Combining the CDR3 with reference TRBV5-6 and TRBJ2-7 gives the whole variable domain DAGVTQSPTHLIKTRGQQVTLRCSPKSGHDTVSWYQQALGQGPQFIFQYYEEEERQRGNFPDRFSGHQFPNYSSELNVNALLLGDSALYLCASSRNRGLGDEQYFGPGTRLTVT.

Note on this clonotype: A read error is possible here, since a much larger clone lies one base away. The CDR3 DNA is TGTGCCAGCAGCCAGGGGGCAGGAGGCTTTGGCTACACCTTC. This sequence encodes CASSQGAGGFGYTF. V and J are TRBV7-2 and TRBJ1-2; TRBD1 matches at 8 bases. V dropped 5 bases and J dropped 7; count of bases not matched to a gene: 9. CDR1 SGHTA and CDR2 FQGNSA come from the germline V gene. The length of the CDR3 is 14 residues.

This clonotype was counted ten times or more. DNA for the CDR3: TGCAGTGCCGGGTTTGTTCGAGAGACCCAGTACTTC. It is translated as CSAGFVRETQYF. The rearrangement uses TRBV20-1 and TRBJ2-5; D call uncertain. The CDR3 runs to 12 residues. Germline CDR1 DFQATT, CDR2 SNEGSKA (reference sequence). V shed 6 bases and J shed 4 bases, with 12 bases lying between them.

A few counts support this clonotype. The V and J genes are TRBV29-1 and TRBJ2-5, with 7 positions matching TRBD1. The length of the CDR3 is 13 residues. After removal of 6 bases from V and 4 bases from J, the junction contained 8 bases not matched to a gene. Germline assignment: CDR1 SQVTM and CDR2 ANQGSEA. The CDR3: CSVPRTGRETQYF. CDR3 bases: TGCAGCGTCCCCCGGACAGGCCGAGAGACCCAGTACTTC.

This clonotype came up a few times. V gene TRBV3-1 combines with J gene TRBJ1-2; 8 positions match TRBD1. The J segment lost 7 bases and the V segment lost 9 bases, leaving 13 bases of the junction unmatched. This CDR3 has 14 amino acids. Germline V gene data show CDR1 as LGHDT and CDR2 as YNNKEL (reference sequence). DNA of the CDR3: TGTGCCAGTCAAGCGCAGGGGGCATATAGTGGCTACACCTTC. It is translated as CASQAQGAYSGYTF. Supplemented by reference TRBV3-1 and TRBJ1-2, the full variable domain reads DTAVSQTPKYLVTQMGNDKSIKCEQNLGHDTMYWYKQDSKKFLKIMFSYNNKELIINETVPNRFSPKSPDKAHLNLHINSLELGDSAVYFCASQAQGAYSGYTFGSGTRLTVV.

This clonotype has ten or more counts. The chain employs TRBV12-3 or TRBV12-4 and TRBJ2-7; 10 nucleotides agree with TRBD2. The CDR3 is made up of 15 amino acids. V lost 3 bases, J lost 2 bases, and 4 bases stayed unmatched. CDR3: CASSFIAGGPYEQYF. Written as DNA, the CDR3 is TGTGCCAGCAGTTTCATAGCGGGAGGTCCCTACGAGCAGTACTTC.

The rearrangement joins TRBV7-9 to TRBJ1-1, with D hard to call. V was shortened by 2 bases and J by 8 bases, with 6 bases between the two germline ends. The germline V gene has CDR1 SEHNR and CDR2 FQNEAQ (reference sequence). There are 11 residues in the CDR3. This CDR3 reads CASSLKGEAFF. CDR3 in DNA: TGTGCCAGCAGCTTAAAAGGAGAAGCTTTCTTT.

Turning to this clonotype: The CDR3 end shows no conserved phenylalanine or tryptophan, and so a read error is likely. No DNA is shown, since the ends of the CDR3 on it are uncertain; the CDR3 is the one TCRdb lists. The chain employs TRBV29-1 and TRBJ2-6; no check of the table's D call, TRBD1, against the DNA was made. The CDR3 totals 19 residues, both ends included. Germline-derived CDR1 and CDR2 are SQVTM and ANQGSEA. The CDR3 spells CSVGGRQGTKTSGANVLVL.

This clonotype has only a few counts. The CDR3 coding sequence is TGTGCCAGCAGTTACCGGGGGGGCAGTGGCAATCAGCCCCAGCATTTT. Translated: CASSYRGGSGNQPQHF. The V and J genes are TRBV6-1 and TRBJ1-5; TRBD1 might be the D (6 bases). This CDR3 comprises 16 residues. V dropped 5 bases and J dropped 2 bases, with 16 bases sitting between them. Germline CDR1 MNHNS, CDR2 SASEGT.

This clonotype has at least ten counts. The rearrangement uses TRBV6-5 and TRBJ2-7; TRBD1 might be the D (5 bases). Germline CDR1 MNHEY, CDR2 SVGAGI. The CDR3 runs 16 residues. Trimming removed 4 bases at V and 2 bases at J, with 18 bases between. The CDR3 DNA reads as TGTGCCAGCAGTTTACGCGGTCAGGGCGGCCCCTACGAGCAGTACTTC. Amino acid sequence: CASSLRGQGGPYEQYF.

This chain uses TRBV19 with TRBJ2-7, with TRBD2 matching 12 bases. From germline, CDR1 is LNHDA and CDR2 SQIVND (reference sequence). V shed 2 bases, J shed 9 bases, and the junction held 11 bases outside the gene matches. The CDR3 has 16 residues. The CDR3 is CASSITSGGTTDTQYF. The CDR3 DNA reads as TGTGCCAGTAGTATAACTAGCGGGGGGACGACAGATACGCAGTACTTC.

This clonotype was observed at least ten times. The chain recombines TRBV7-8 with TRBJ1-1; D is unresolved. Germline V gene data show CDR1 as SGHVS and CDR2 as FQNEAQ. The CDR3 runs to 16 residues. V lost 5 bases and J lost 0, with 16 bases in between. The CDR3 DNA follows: TGTGCCAGCAGCCGTCGCAGGCAGGCGATGAACACTGAAGCTTTCTTT. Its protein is CASSRRRQAMNTEAFF.

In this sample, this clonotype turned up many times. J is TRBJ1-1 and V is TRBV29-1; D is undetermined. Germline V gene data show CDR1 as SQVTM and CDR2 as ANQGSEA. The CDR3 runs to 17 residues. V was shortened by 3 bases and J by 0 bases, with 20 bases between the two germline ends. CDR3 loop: CSVETLNYKKLNTEAFF. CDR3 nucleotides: TGCAGCGTTGAGACCCTAAATTACAAGAAGTTGAACACTGAAGCTTTCTTT.

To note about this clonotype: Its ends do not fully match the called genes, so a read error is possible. CDR3 DNA sequence: TGTGCCAGCTCACCCTTCGACGGGGATAACACCGAAGCTTTCTTT. Protein product: CASSPFDGDNTEAFF. The rearrangement uses TRBV25-1 and TRBJ1-1; D ambiguous. The CDR3 contains 15 residues. The germline V gene has CDR1 MGHDK and CDR2 SYGVNS. Full variable domain (remainder filled in from reference TRBV25-1 and TRBJ1-1): EADIYQTPRYLVIGTGKKITLECSQTMGHDKMYWYQQDPGMELHLIHYSYGVNSTEKGDLSSESTVSRIRTEHFPLTLESARPSHTSQYLCASSPFDGDNTEAFFGQGTRLTVV.

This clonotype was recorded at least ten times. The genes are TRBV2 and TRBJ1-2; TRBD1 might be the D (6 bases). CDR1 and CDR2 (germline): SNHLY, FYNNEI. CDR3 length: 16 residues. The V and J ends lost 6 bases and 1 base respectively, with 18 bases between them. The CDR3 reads CASSGWARGDNYGYTF. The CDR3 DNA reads TGTGCCAGCAGCGGGTGGGCCAGGGGCGATAACTATGGCTACACCTTC.

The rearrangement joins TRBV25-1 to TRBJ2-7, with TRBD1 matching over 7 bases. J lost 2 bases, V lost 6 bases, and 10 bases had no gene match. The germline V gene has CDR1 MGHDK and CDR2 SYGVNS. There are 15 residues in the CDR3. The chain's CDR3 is CASSPGTARTYEQYF. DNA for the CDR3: TGTGCCAGCAGCCCCGGGACAGCAAGAACCTACGAGCAGTACTTC.

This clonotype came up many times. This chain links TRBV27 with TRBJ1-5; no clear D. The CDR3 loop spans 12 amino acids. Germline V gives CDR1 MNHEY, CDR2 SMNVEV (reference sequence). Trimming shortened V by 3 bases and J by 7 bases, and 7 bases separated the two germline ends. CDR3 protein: CASSFWGQPQHF. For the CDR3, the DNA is TGTGCCAGCAGTTTTTGGGGACAGCCCCAGCATTTT.

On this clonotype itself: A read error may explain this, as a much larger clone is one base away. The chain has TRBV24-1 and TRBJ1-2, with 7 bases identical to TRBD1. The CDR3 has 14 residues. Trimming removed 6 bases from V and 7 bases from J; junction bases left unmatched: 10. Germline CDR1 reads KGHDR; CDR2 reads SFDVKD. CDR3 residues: CATSYSTGFSGYTF. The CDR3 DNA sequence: TGTGCCACCAGTTACTCGACAGGGTTTAGTGGCTACACCTTC.

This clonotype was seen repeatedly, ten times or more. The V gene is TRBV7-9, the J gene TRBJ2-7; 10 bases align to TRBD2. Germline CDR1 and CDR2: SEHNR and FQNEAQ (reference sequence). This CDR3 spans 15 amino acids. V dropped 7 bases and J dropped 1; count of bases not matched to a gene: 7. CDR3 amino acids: CASTPSGGESYEQYF. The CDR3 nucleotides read TGTGCCAGCACCCCCAGCGGGGGGGAATCCTACGAGCAGTACTTC.

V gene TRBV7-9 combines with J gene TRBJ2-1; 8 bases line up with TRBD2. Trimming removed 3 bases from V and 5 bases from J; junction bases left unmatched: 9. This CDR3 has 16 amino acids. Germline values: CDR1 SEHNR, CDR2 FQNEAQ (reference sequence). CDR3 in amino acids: CASSFFPGRVDNEQFF. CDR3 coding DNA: TGTGCCAGCAGCTTCTTCCCCGGGAGGGTTGACAATGAGCAGTTCTTC.

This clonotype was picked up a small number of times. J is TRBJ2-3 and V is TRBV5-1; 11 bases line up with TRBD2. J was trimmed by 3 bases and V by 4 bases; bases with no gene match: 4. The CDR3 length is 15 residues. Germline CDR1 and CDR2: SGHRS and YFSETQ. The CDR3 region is CASSPRTSGTDTQYF. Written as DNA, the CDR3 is TGCGCCAGCAGCCCACGGACTAGCGGGACAGATACGCAGTATTTT.

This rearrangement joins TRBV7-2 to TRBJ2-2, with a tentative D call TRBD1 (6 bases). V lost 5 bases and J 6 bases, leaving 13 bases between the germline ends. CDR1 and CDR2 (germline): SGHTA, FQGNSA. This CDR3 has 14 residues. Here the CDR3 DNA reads TGTGCCAGCAGCAAAGGACAGTCCCCCGGGGAGCTGTTTTTT. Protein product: CASSKGQSPGELFF.

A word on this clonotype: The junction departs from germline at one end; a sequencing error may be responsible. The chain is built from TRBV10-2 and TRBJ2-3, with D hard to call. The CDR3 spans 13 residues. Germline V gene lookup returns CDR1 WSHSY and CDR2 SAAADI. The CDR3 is CASSESRGDTQYF. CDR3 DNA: TGTGCCAGCAGTGAGTCTCGAGGAGATACGCAGTATTTT.